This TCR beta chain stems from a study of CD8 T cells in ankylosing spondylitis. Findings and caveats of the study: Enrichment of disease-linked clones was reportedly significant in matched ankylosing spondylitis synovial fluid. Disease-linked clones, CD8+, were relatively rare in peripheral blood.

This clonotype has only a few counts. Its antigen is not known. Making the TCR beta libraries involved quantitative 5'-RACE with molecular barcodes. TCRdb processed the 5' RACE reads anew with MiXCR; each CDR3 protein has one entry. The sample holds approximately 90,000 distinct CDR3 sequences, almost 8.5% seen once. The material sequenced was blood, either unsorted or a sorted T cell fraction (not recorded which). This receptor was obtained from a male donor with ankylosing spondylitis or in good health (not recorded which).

CDR3 DNA: TGCGCCAGCAGTCCAGGGTTCCATGAGCAGTTCTTC. It encodes CASSPGFHEQFF. The gene calls are TRBV23-1 and TRBJ2-1; weak D call: TRBD1 (5 bases). TRBV23-1 falls under the ORF class, with uncertain function. V shed 4 bases and J shed 8 bases, with 9 bases lying between them. The CDR3 is 12 amino acids.